These T cell receptor beta chains were read from a single sample in a study of response to subunit inactivated influenza vaccine. TCRdb fed the RT-PCR reads into MiXCR, producing one record per CDR3 protein. The data show 160,000 or so distinct CDR3 sequences, around 9.9% seen once. The starting material was non-naive T cells sorted from PBMCs, obtained about 40 days after vaccination. Receptors originate from a man aged 50-59 years who received an inactivated influenza vaccine. Both conserved end residues are part of each CDR3. Clone size is stated in some rows and not others, as once, few, many or a class when expanded.

TRBV9 few CASSGVSGGSGNTIYF
TRBV7-2 few CASSLSGAGVEKLFF
TRBV11-2 many CASKTGPYNEQFF
TRBV4-2 many CASSQETGGPYGYTF
TRBV6-2/TRBV6-3 NA CASKTNAGWNTEAFF
TRBV10-3 NA CAIRTGALQETQYF
TRBV6-1 few CASSEATGSTDTQYF
TRBV29-1 many CSVVFQGETQYF
TRBV15 few CATSRAAGVETQYF
TRBV12-3/TRBV12-4 NA CASSLGVRLNYGYTF
TRBV5-1 many CASKRGIRGTSTDTQYF
TRBV5-1 NA CASSRGTSGGSETQYF
TRBV6-2/TRBV6-3 few CASSFGGVGNEQFF
TRBV7-2 NA CASSFSGIWTDTQYF
TRBV20-1 NA CSASTDEQYF
TRBV11-2 many CASSRQGLNYGYTF
TRBV6-1 many CASRSAGSSYEQYF
TRBV7-2 NA CASSFQGTNEKLFF
TRBV28 many CASSFFGRDYEQYF
TRBV6-5 few CASSYSKGQGPHF
TRBV15 few CATSRADSYEQYF
TRBV27 NA CASSTRTSGKSYNEQFF
TRBV9 few CASRAASGDTGELFF
TRBV12-3/TRBV12-4 many CASSLGISGTPETQYF
TRBV2 NA CASSEQRGMSVEQYF
TRBV5-1 many CASSLARGAAGELFF
TRBV20-1 NA CSARMGQNNQPQHF
TRBV13 few CASSLAEGGVGDTQYF
TRBV9 NA CASSVAGDNSPLHF
TRBV27 many CASSSGLANEQFF
TRBV28 many CASSFPSGDYNEQFF
TRBV11-2 NA CASSLEAQANEQFF
TRBV4-3 few CASSQDRQSYEQYF
TRBV28 NA CASSLERVAGSTDTQYF
TRBV5-8 few CASSLALRTEAFF
TRBV5-8 NA CASSLVAGQGTF
TRBV20-1 many CSALIGGAGETQYF
TRBV5-1 few CASSLEGQSYTGELFF
TRBV4-3 NA CASSQDRSFPEAFF
TRBV14 few CASSQDGVPGRGHEQFF
TRBV19 many CASRTGGVQPQHF
TRBV9 NA CASSVEAGTRTDTQYF
TRBV28 NA CASSSYGQGEQYF
TRBV29-1 few CSATSRGGGATDTQYF
TRBV3-1 many CASSLRPDTQYF
TRBV11-2 NA CASSLVTGATDTQYF
TRBV6-2/TRBV6-3 NA CASRQGTEAFF
TRBV9 few CASSEGLTYEQYF
TRBV11-2 medium-sized CASSLQTDTQYF
TRBV29-1 NA CSVETGAETQYF
TRBV11-1 NA CASSLVSSGIPDTQYF
TRBV25-1 NA CASMGQGNTEAFF
TRBV20-1 few CSAGGDRGGGNQPQHF
TRBV7-8 many CASSFVGEAFF
TRBV7-2 few CASSSAGAGGSYEQYF